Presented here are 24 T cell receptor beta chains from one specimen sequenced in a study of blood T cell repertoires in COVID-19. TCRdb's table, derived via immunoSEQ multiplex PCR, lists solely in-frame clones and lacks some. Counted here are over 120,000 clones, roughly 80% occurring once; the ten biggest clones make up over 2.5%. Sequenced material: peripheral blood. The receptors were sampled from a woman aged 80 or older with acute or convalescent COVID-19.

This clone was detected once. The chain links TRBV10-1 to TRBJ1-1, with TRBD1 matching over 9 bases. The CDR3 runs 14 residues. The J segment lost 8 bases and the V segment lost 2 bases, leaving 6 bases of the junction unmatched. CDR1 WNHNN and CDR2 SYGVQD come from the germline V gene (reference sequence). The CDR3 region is CASSEGTGFGEAFF. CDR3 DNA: TGCGCCAGCAGTGAGGGGACAGGGTTCGGCGAAGCTTTCTTT.

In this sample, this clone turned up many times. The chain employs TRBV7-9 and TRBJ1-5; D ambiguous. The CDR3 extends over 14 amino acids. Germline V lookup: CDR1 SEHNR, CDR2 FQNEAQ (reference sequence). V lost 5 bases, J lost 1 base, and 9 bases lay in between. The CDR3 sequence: CASSPGVSNQPQHF. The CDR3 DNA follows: TGTGCCAGCAGCCCCGGGGTCAGCAATCAGCCCCAGCATTTT.

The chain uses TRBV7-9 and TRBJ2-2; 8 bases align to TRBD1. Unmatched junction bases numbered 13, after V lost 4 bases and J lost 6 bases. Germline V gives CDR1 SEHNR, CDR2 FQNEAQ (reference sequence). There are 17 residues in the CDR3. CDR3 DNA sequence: TGTGCCAGCAGCTCCTACTCAGGGGGCCTTATCGCCGGGGAGCTGTTTTTT. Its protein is CASSSYSGGLIAGELFF.

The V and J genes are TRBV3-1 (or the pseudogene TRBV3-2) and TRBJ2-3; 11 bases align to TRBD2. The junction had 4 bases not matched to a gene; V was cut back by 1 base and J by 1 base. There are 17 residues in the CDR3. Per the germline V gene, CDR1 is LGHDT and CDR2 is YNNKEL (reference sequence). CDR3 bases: TGTGCCAGCAGCCAAGGGGAACTAGCGGGGGGCACAGATACGCAGTATTTT. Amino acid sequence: CASSQGELAGGTDTQYF.

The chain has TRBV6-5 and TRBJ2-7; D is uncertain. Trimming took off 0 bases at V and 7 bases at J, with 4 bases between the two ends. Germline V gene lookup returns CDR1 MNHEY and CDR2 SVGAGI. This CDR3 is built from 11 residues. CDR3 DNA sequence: TGTGCCAGCAGTTACTCGAGTGAGCAGTACTTC. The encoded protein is CASSYSSEQYF.

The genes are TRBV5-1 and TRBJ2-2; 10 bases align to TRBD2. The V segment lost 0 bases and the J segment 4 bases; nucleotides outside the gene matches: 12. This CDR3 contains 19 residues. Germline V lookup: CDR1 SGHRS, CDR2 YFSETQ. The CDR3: CASSLERGGLERSTGELFF. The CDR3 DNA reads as TGCGCCAGCAGCTTGGAGCGGGGGGGCCTCGAGAGGAGCACCGGGGAGCTGTTTTTT.

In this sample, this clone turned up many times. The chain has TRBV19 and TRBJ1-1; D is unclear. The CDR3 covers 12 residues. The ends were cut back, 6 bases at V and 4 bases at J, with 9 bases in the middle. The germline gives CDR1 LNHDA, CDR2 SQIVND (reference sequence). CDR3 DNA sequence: TGTGCCAGTAGGGAGGGATTCACTGAAGCTTTCTTT. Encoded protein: CASREGFTEAFF.

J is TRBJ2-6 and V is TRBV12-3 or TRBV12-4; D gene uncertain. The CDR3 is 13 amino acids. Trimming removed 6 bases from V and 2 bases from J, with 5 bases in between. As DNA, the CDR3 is TGTGCCAGCAGAGGAGCTGGGGCCAACGTCCTGACTTTC. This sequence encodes CASRGAGANVLTF.

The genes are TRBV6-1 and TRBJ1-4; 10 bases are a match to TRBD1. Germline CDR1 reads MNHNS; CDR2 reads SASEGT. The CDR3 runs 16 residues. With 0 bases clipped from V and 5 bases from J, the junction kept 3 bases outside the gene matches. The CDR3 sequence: CASSEARGQGNEKLFF. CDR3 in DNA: TGTGCCAGCAGTGAAGCACGGGGACAGGGGAATGAAAAACTGTTTTTT.

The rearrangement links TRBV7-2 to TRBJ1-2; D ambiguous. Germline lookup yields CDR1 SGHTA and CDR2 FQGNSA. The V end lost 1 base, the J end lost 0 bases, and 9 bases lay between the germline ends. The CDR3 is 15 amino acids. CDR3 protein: CASSLGPQTNYGYTF. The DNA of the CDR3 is TGTGCCAGCAGCTTAGGTCCCCAGACTAACTATGGCTACACCTTC.

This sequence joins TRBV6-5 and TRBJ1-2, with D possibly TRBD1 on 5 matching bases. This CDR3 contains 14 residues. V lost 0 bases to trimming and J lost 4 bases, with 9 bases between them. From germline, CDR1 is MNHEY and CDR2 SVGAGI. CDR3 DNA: TGTGCCAGCAGTTACTCGAAGGGGTCCTATGGCTACACCTTC. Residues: CASSYSKGSYGYTF.

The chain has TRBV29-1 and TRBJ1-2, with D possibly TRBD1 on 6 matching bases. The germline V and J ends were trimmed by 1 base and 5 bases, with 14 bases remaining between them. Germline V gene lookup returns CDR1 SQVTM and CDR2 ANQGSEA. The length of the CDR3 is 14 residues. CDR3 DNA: TGCAGCGTTGAAGGACAGGTATACCCGTATGGCTACACCTTC. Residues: CSVEGQVYPYGYTF. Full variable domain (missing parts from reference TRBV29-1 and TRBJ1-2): SAVISQKPSRDICQRGTSLTIQCQVDSQVTMMFWYRQQPGQSLTLIATANQGSEATYESGFVIDKFPISRPNLTFSTLTVSNMSPEDSSIYLCSVEGQVYPYGYTFGSGTRLTVV.

Written as DNA, the CDR3 is TGTGCCATCAGCCAGACTAGCGGGGAGTTTGGTGAGCAGTTCTTC. It yields the protein CAISQTSGEFGEQFF. The V call is TRBV10-3, the J call TRBJ2-1; 11 nucleotides agree with TRBD2. V lost 6 bases and J lost 9; bases outside the gene matches: 10. The CDR3 has 15 residues. CDR1 ENHRY and CDR2 SYGVKD come from the germline V gene.

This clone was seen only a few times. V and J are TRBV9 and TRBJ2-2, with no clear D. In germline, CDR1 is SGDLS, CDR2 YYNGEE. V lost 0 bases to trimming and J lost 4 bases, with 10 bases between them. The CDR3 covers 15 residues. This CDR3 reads CASSVGADSTGELFF. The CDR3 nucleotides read TGTGCCAGCAGCGTAGGGGCAGATTCCACCGGGGAGCTGTTTTTT.

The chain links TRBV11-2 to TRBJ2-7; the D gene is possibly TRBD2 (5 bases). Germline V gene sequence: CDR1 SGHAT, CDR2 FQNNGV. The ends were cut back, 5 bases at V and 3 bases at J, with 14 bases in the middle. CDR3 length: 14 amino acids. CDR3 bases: TGTGCCAGCAGCGGGTGGGAAGCGGACTACGAGCAGTACTTC. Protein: CASSGWEADYEQYF.

Here the CDR3 reads CAISALQGTNEQFF. CDR3 coding DNA: TGTGCCATCAGTGCCCTACAGGGGACGAATGAGCAGTTCTTC. This sequence joins TRBV10-3 and TRBJ2-1; 7 nucleotides match TRBD1. CDR3 length: 14 residues. Germline V gene sequence: CDR1 ENHRY, CDR2 SYGVKD. With 4 bases clipped from V and 7 bases from J, the junction kept 7 bases outside the gene matches.

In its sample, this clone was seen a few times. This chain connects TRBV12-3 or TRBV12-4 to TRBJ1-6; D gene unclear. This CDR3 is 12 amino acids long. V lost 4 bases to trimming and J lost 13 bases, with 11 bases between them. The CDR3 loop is CASSSLGVPLHF. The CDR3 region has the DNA TGTGCCAGCAGTTCCCTAGGCGTGCCCCTCCACTTT.

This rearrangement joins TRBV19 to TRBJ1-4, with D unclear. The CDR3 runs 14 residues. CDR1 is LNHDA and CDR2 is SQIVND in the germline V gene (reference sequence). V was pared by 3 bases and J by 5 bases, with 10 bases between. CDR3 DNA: TGTGCCAGTAGTATTGAGTACTCAAATGAAAAACTGTTTTTT. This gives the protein CASSIEYSNEKLFF.

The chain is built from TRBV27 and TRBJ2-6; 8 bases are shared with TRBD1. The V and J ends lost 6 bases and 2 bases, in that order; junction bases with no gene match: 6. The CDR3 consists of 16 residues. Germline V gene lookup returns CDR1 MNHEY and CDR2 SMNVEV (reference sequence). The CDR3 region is CASRSSGGAGANVLTF. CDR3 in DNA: TGTGCCAGCAGATCCTCAGGGGGCGCTGGGGCCAACGTCCTGACTTTC.

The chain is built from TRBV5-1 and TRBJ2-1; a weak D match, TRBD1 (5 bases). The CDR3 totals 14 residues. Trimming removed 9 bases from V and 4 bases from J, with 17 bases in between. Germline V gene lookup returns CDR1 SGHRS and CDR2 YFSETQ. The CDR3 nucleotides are TGCGCCACCAAAGGGGTGGGTACATACAATGAGCAGTTCTTC. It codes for CATKGVGTYNEQFF.

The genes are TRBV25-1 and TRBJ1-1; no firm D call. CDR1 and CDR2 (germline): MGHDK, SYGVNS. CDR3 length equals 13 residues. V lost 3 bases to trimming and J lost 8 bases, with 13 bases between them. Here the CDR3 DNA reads TGTGCCAGCAGTGAGGAGGGAAGGGCGGAAGCTTTCTTT. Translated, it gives CASSEEGRAEAFF. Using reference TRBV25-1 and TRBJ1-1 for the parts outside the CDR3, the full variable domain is EADIYQTPRYLVIGTGKKITLECSQTMGHDKMYWYQQDPGMELHLIHYSYGVNSTEKGDLSSESTVSRIRTEHFPLTLESARPSHTSQYLCASSEEGRAEAFFGQGTRLTVV.

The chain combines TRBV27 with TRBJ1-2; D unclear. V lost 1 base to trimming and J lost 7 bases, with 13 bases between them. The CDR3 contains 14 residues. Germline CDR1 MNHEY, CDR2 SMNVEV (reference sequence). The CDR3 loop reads CASSLLEGKGGYTF. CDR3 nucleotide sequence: TGTGCCAGCAGTTTATTGGAGGGTAAAGGTGGCTACACCTTC.

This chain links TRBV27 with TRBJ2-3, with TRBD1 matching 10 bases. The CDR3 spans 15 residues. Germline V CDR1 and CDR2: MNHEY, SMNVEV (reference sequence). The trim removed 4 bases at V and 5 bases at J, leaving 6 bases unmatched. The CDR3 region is CASSSLGTGEDTQYF. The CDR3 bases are TGTGCCAGCAGTTCCCTCGGGACAGGGGAAGATACGCAGTATTTT.

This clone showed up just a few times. CDR3 loop: CATSRGPGGNQPQHF. The DNA for the CDR3 is TGTGCCACCAGCAGAGGGCCGGGAGGTAATCAGCCCCAGCATTTT. The V call is TRBV15, the J call TRBJ1-5; D unresolved. Trimming took off 1 base at V and 4 bases at J, with 11 bases between the two ends. This CDR3 comprises 15 residues. Germline V gives CDR1 LNHNV, CDR2 YYDKDF (reference sequence).